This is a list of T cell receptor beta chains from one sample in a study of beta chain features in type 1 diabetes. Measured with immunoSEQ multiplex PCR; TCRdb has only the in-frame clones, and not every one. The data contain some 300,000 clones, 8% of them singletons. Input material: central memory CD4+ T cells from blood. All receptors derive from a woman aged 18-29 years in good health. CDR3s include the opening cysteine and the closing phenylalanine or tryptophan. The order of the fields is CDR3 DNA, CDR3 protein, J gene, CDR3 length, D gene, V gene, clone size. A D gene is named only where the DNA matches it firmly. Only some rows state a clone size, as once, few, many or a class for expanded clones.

CDR3 DNA: TGTGCCAGCAGCGTCCAGGACGGCTACGAGCAGTACTTC
CDR3 protein: CASSVQDGYEQYF
J gene: TRBJ2-7
CDR3 length: 13
D gene: -
V gene: TRBV9
clone size: -

CDR3 DNA: TGCGCCAGCAGACCCAATCGGGACGGGAAAAACATTCAGTACTTC
CDR3 protein: CASRPNRDGKNIQYF
J gene: TRBJ2-4
CDR3 length: 15
D gene: -
V gene: TRBV5-1
clone size: -

CDR3 DNA: TGTGCCAGCAGCTTAGCCCCGGGACAGGTGAACACTGAAGCTTTCTTT
CDR3 protein: CASSLAPGQVNTEAFF
J gene: TRBJ1-1
CDR3 length: 16
D gene: TRBD1
V gene: TRBV7-2
clone size: few

CDR3 DNA: TGCGCCAGCAGCCAAGCGATCGAGACCGAAAAACTGTTTTTT
CDR3 protein: CASSQAIETEKLFF
J gene: TRBJ1-4
CDR3 length: 14
D gene: -
V gene: TRBV4-3
clone size: -

CDR3 DNA: TGTGCCATCAGTGAGTTAGCGAGATTGAACACCGGGGAGCTGTTTTTT
CDR3 protein: CAISELARLNTGELFF
J gene: TRBJ2-2
CDR3 length: 16
D gene: -
V gene: TRBV10-3
clone size: many

CDR3 DNA: TGTGCCAGCAGCCAAGCTTTCTCTGGGCCCAACGTCCTGACTTTC
CDR3 protein: CASSQAFSGPNVLTF
J gene: TRBJ2-6
CDR3 length: 15
D gene: -
V gene: TRBV4-2
clone size: -

CDR3 DNA: TGTGCCAGCAGCGCACAGGGATTCACCACCTATGGCTACACCTTC
CDR3 protein: CASSAQGFTTYGYTF
J gene: TRBJ1-2
CDR3 length: 15
D gene: -
V gene: TRBV2
clone size: few

CDR3 DNA: TGTGCCAGCAGCGCGACGACAGGGGCCAACTATGGCTACACCTTC
CDR3 protein: CASSATTGANYGYTF
J gene: TRBJ1-2
CDR3 length: 15
D gene: TRBD1
V gene: TRBV9
clone size: -

CDR3 DNA: TGTGCCAGCAGCTTTCAGGTACACTATGGCTACACCTTC
CDR3 protein: CASSFQVHYGYTF
J gene: TRBJ1-2
CDR3 length: 13
D gene: -
V gene: TRBV7-2
clone size: -

CDR3 DNA: TGTGCCAGCAGCTCGCCGGGACTAATCAGAGATACGCAGTATTTT
CDR3 protein: CASSSPGLIRDTQYF
J gene: TRBJ2-3
CDR3 length: 15
D gene: TRBD2
V gene: TRBV7-2
clone size: few

CDR3 DNA: TGTGCCAGCAGTTTTTTAGGGGGTGAGACCCAGTACTTC
CDR3 protein: CASSFLGGETQYF
J gene: TRBJ2-5
CDR3 length: 13
D gene: -
V gene: TRBV27
clone size: few

CDR3 DNA: TGTGCCAGCTCACCTTCGACGAACAATGAGCAGTTCTTC
CDR3 protein: CASSPSTNNEQFF
J gene: TRBJ2-1
CDR3 length: 13
D gene: -
V gene: TRBV18
clone size: many

CDR3 DNA: TGTGCCAGCAGCTTAGGGTGGCTAGCCACAGATACGCAGTATTTT
CDR3 protein: CASSLGWLATDTQYF
J gene: TRBJ2-3
CDR3 length: 15
D gene: -
V gene: TRBV7-2
clone size: many

CDR3 DNA: TGTGCCAGCAGTTACCGGGAGGGGAGGACCCAGTACTTC
CDR3 protein: CASSYREGRTQYF
J gene: TRBJ2-5
CDR3 length: 13
D gene: TRBD2
V gene: TRBV6-5
clone size: -

CDR3 DNA: TGTGCCAGTAGTACCCAACGGGGGGCGACGAACGGGGAGCTGTTTTTT
CDR3 protein: CASSTQRGATNGELFF
J gene: TRBJ2-2
CDR3 length: 16
D gene: -
V gene: TRBV19
clone size: -

CDR3 DNA: TGTGCCATCAGTGAGTCAATAGGGACAGGGGATAATGGCTACACCTTC
CDR3 protein: CAISESIGTGDNGYTF
J gene: TRBJ1-2
CDR3 length: 16
D gene: TRBD1
V gene: TRBV10-3
clone size: few

CDR3 DNA: TGTGCCAGCAGCTTAACAGATAGCTATGGCTACACCTTC
CDR3 protein: CASSLTDSYGYTF
J gene: TRBJ1-2
CDR3 length: 13
D gene: -
V gene: TRBV7-2
clone size: few

CDR3 DNA: TGTGCCAGCAGCGGAGGTCTTCTAGCGGGAGGGCAAGAGACCCAGTACTTC
CDR3 protein: CASSGGLLAGGQETQYF
J gene: TRBJ2-5
CDR3 length: 17
D gene: TRBD2
V gene: TRBV9
clone size: many

CDR3 DNA: TGCGCCAGCAGCTTTGCCGGGAGGGCCAAAAACATTCAGTACTTC
CDR3 protein: CASSFAGRAKNIQYF
J gene: TRBJ2-4
CDR3 length: 15
D gene: TRBD2
V gene: TRBV5-1
clone size: -

CDR3 DNA: TGTGCCAGCAGTTTCCCTCCCTATGGCTACACCTTC
CDR3 protein: CASSFPPYGYTF
J gene: TRBJ1-2
CDR3 length: 12
D gene: -
V gene: TRBV28
clone size: many

CDR3 DNA: TGTGCCAGCAGCTTGGGTGGAGCAGCTCGAAACACTGAAGCTTTCTTT
CDR3 protein: CASSLGGAARNTEAFF
J gene: TRBJ1-1
CDR3 length: 16
D gene: -
V gene: TRBV5-4
clone size: few

CDR3 DNA: TGTGCCAGTAGTATAGGAGGGGGGCGGCAGCCCCAGCATTTT
CDR3 protein: CASSIGGGRQPQHF
J gene: TRBJ1-5
CDR3 length: 14
D gene: -
V gene: TRBV19
clone size: -

CDR3 DNA: TGTGCCAGCAGCTTAAATAATCGGGGAATAAACACCGGGGAGCTGTTTTTT
CDR3 protein: CASSLNNRGINTGELFF
J gene: TRBJ2-2
CDR3 length: 17
D gene: -
V gene: TRBV7-3
clone size: -

CDR3 DNA: TGTGCCAGCAGCTTTGCGGGATGGGGCGAGCAGTACTTC
CDR3 protein: CASSFAGWGEQYF
J gene: TRBJ2-7
CDR3 length: 13
D gene: -
V gene: TRBV7-2
clone size: few

CDR3 DNA: TGTGCCAGCAGCTCATCATGGGATCCGTACACTGAAGCTTTCTTT
CDR3 protein: CASSSSWDPYTEAFF
J gene: TRBJ1-1
CDR3 length: 15
D gene: -
V gene: TRBV27
clone size: -

CDR3 DNA: TGTGCCAGCAGGCAATCCGGGGAGACGGGGTACTTC
CDR3 protein: CASRQSGETGYF
J gene: TRBJ2-7
CDR3 length: 12
D gene: -
V gene: TRBV6-6
clone size: few

CDR3 DNA: TGTGCCAGCAGTTCGGGACAGGGGGTTTTTGGCTACACCTTC
CDR3 protein: CASSSGQGVFGYTF
J gene: TRBJ1-2
CDR3 length: 14
D gene: TRBD1
V gene: TRBV27
clone size: many

CDR3 DNA: TGTGCCAGCAGCTTAGGGGCCGGGGAGCTGTTTTTT
CDR3 protein: CASSLGAGELFF
J gene: TRBJ2-2
CDR3 length: 12
D gene: -
V gene: TRBV7-2
clone size: few

CDR3 DNA: TGTGCCAGCAGCGTAGACGGCTACACCGGGGAGCTGTTTTTT
CDR3 protein: CASSVDGYTGELFF
J gene: TRBJ2-2
CDR3 length: 14
D gene: -
V gene: TRBV9
clone size: few

CDR3 DNA: TGTGCCAGCAGCCCCCCCTTCAGGGTTTCTCTTGAGACCCAGTACTTC
CDR3 protein: CASSPPFRVSLETQYF
J gene: TRBJ2-5
CDR3 length: 16
D gene: -
V gene: TRBV11-1
clone size: few

CDR3 DNA: TGTGCCAGCTCACCGGGCGGCGATCAGCCCCAGCATTTT
CDR3 protein: CASSPGGDQPQHF
J gene: TRBJ1-5
CDR3 length: 13
D gene: -
V gene: TRBV18
clone size: few

CDR3 DNA: TGTGCCAGCAGCCTCCCGGGGCTCGGAAACACCATATATTTT
CDR3 protein: CASSLPGLGNTIYF
J gene: TRBJ1-3
CDR3 length: 14
D gene: -
V gene: TRBV7-6
clone size: few

CDR3 DNA: TGTGCCAGCGGACCGACAGGGGCCACTGAAGCTTTCTTT
CDR3 protein: CASGPTGATEAFF
J gene: TRBJ1-1
CDR3 length: 13
D gene: TRBD1
V gene: TRBV2
clone size: -

CDR3 DNA: TGTGCCAGCAGCTTTTCGGGACTAGTGAGTCCCGGGGAGCTGTTTTTT
CDR3 protein: CASSFSGLVSPGELFF
J gene: TRBJ2-2
CDR3 length: 16
D gene: TRBD2
V gene: TRBV11-3
clone size: few

CDR3 DNA: TGTGCCAGCAGCTTAGGGACACAGGCCGGGGCTTTCTTT
CDR3 protein: CASSLGTQAGAFF
J gene: TRBJ1-1
CDR3 length: 13
D gene: -
V gene: TRBV7-3
clone size: -

CDR3 DNA: TGTGCCAGCTCACCGCTTAGGGACAGGGGTCGAGGCACAGATACGCAGTATTTT
CDR3 protein: CASSPLRDRGRGTDTQYF
J gene: TRBJ2-3
CDR3 length: 18
D gene: TRBD1
V gene: TRBV18
clone size: -

CDR3 DNA: TGTGCCAGCAGCGTAGGGGACACCTATCAGCCCCAGCATTTT
CDR3 protein: CASSVGDTYQPQHF
J gene: TRBJ1-5
CDR3 length: 14
D gene: -
V gene: TRBV9
clone size: many

CDR3 DNA: TGTGCCAGCATCCCAGTGGGACACATTCAGTACTTC
CDR3 protein: CASIPVGHIQYF
J gene: TRBJ2-4
CDR3 length: 12
D gene: -
V gene: TRBV6-5
clone size: -

CDR3 DNA: TGTGCCACCAGCAGAGACCCCGTGAGGGACGGCTACACCTTC
CDR3 protein: CATSRDPVRDGYTF
J gene: TRBJ1-2
CDR3 length: 14
D gene: -
V gene: TRBV15
clone size: -

CDR3 DNA: TGCGCCAGCAGCTCCGACTTACTTGAAGCTTTCTTT
CDR3 protein: CASSSDLLEAFF
J gene: TRBJ1-1
CDR3 length: 12
D gene: -
V gene: TRBV5-1
clone size: -

CDR3 DNA: TGCAGCGCCCAGGGGGCGAGCAATCAGCCCCAGCATTTT
CDR3 protein: CSAQGASNQPQHF
J gene: TRBJ1-5
CDR3 length: 13
D gene: TRBD1
V gene: TRBV29-1
clone size: few

CDR3 DNA: TGTGCCAGTAGCCGGGACGTTAATCAGCCCCAGCATTTT
CDR3 protein: CASSRDVNQPQHF
J gene: TRBJ1-5
CDR3 length: 13
D gene: -
V gene: TRBV19
clone size: few

CDR3 DNA: TGTGCCAGCAGGCCCTACGGGACAAAGGTCGGGTCACCCCTCCACTTT
CDR3 protein: CASRPYGTKVGSPLHF
J gene: TRBJ1-6
CDR3 length: 16
D gene: -
V gene: TRBV28
clone size: -

CDR3 DNA: TGTGCCAGCAGCGTACGGCGGGGGGGGGCAGATACGCAGTATTTT
CDR3 protein: CASSVRRGGADTQYF
J gene: TRBJ2-3
CDR3 length: 15
D gene: TRBD2
V gene: TRBV9
clone size: few

CDR3 DNA: TGTGCCAGCAGCCCAAACCTAAGGAGCTCCTACGAGCAGTACTTC
CDR3 protein: CASSPNLRSSYEQYF
J gene: TRBJ2-7
CDR3 length: 15
D gene: -
V gene: TRBV6-6
clone size: -

CDR3 DNA: TGCGCCAGCAGCCAAGGGGAAGGGATGACCCGGGCTTTCTTT
CDR3 protein: CASSQGEGMTRAFF
J gene: TRBJ1-1
CDR3 length: 14
D gene: -
V gene: TRBV4-3
clone size: -

CDR3 DNA: TGTGCCAGCTCACCTCGACAGGGGACCCTAGCCAAAAACATTCAGTACTTC
CDR3 protein: CASSPRQGTLAKNIQYF
J gene: TRBJ2-4
CDR3 length: 17
D gene: TRBD1
V gene: TRBV18
clone size: few

CDR3 DNA: TGTGCCAGCAGCCCTCCCAGGGGCCGAAGCACAGATACGCAGTATTTT
CDR3 protein: CASSPPRGRSTDTQYF
J gene: TRBJ2-3
CDR3 length: 16
D gene: -
V gene: TRBV7-9
clone size: -

CDR3 DNA: TGTGCCAGCAGCCAGGGGGGGACTGAAGCTTTCTTT
CDR3 protein: CASSQGGTEAFF
J gene: TRBJ1-1
CDR3 length: 12
D gene: TRBD1
V gene: TRBV7-9
clone size: few

CDR3 DNA: TGTGCCATCAGGGGACAGACCTACGAGCAGTACTTC
CDR3 protein: CAIRGQTYEQYF
J gene: TRBJ2-7
CDR3 length: 12
D gene: TRBD1
V gene: TRBV10-3
clone size: -

CDR3 DNA: TGTGCCAGCAGCTTAGCACTAGCGGGATCCTACGAGCAGTACTTC
CDR3 protein: CASSLALAGSYEQYF
J gene: TRBJ2-7
CDR3 length: 15
D gene: TRBD2
V gene: TRBV30
clone size: few

CDR3 DNA: TGTGCCACCAGCCGCGGAAATCTCCAAGAGACCCAGTACTTC
CDR3 protein: CATSRGNLQETQYF
J gene: TRBJ2-5
CDR3 length: 14
D gene: -
V gene: TRBV15
clone size: -

CDR3 DNA: TGTGCCAGCAGCGAAGGGGGTGGGTTTGGTGAGCAGTTCTTC
CDR3 protein: CASSEGGGFGEQFF
J gene: TRBJ2-1
CDR3 length: 14
D gene: -
V gene: TRBV4-2
clone size: few

CDR3 DNA: TGTGCCAGCAGCCAGCCCCGTGGCACTGAAGCTTTCTTT
CDR3 protein: CASSQPRGTEAFF
J gene: TRBJ1-1
CDR3 length: 13
D gene: -
V gene: TRBV6-6
clone size: few

CDR3 DNA: TGTGCCAGCAGCTCCCGTCTTCTAGCGGGAGGGAGTCATGAGCAGTTCTTC
CDR3 protein: CASSSRLLAGGSHEQFF
J gene: TRBJ2-1
CDR3 length: 17
D gene: TRBD2
V gene: TRBV11-3
clone size: few

CDR3 DNA: TGTGCCAGCAGTGAATCAGAGACCCAGTACTTC
CDR3 protein: CASSESETQYF
J gene: TRBJ2-5
CDR3 length: 11
D gene: -
V gene: TRBV6-4
clone size: -